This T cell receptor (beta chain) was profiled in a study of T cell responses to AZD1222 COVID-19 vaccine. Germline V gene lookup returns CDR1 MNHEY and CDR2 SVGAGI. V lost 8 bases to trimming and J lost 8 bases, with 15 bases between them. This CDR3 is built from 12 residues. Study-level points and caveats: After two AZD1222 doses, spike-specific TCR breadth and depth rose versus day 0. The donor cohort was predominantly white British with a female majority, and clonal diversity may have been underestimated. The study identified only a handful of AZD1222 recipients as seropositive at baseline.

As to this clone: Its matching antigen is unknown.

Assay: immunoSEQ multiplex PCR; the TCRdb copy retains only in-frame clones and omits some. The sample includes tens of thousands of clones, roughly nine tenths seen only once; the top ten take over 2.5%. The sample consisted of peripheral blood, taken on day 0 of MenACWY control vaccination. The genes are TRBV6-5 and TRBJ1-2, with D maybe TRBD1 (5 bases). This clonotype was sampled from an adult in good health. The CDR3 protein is CASRTSGQGYTF. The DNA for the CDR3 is TGTGCCAGCCGAACATCAGGGCAAGGCTACACCTTC.